This section outlines one T cell receptor (beta chain) sequence together with its context. This entry belongs to a study of PD-L1 blockade in urothelial cancer. Study-wide context: Atezolizumab, begun by patients in the mid-2010s, was given at 1,200 mg intravenously every 3 weeks. Prior exposure to chemotherapy in patients amounted to 0 to 3 regimens received. Median T cell yield per blood sample was 110,000 to 150,000 cells.

V shed 7 bases and J shed 2 bases, with 17 bases lying between them. CDR1 and CDR2 (germline): SNHLY, FYNNEI. CDR3 length: 15 residues. Into every PCR, synthetic TCR analog templates were spiked. Generated by immunoSEQ multiplex PCR, the TCRdb table keeps only in-frame clones and is missing some. The sample consists of fewer than 80,000 clones, about 76% of them appearing once. As for time point: pretreatment peripheral blood. The V gene is TRBV2, the J gene TRBJ2-5; D possibly corresponds to TRBD1 (6 bases). The source was PBMCs, collected around atezolizumab (anti-PD-L1) treatment. This clonotype was obtained from a man between 65 and 85 years old with urothelial cancer. CDR3 nucleotide sequence: TGTGCCAGCAACTCCCCGTACAGGGAACAAGAGACCCAGTACTTC. This codes for CASNSPYREQETQYF.